The rows below give T cell receptor beta chains drawn from one sample of a study of OX40 agonist ivuxolimab in advanced cancers. Measured with immunoSEQ multiplex PCR; TCRdb has only the in-frame clones, and not every one. The table lists about 21,000 clones, 80% to 90% of them singletons. This material consisted of CD4+ or CD8+ T cells sorted from blood, taken in a trial of the OX40 agonist ivuxolimab. These receptors were collected from an adult with an advanced solid tumor such as melanoma, head and neck, liver or kidney cancer. CDR3s include the opening cysteine and the closing phenylalanine or tryptophan. D genes are given only for firm matches. The size of a clone is reported for some rows only, either as once, few or many, or as a class for expanded clones.

v_call	j_call	d_call	clone_size	cdr3_aa	cdr3_nt
TRBV5-1	TRBJ1-4	TRBD1	NA	CASTSGTGGEKLFF	TGCGCCAGCACATCCGGGACAGGGGGAGAAAAACTGTTTTTT
TRBV7-9	TRBJ2-3	NA	NA	CASSRGGSGTDTQYF	TGTGCCAGCAGCCGCGGAGGGAGTGGGACAGATACGCAGTATTTT
TRBV30	TRBJ1-1	NA	NA	CAWSFRGVGRDTEAFF	TGTGCCTGGAGCTTCCGTGGGGTCGGGCGGGACACTGAAGCTTTCTTT
TRBV13	TRBJ2-3	NA	once	CASSDSMSTDTQYF	TGTGCCAGCAGTGACTCTATGAGCACAGATACGCAGTATTTT
TRBV5-1	TRBJ2-1	TRBD1	NA	CASSLDRGQESINEQFF	TGCGCCAGCAGCTTGGACCGGGGACAGGAGTCGATTAATGAGCAGTTCTTC
TRBV25-1	TRBJ2-1	TRBD2	NA	CASSGLAGFNEQFF	TGTGCCAGCAGTGGACTAGCGGGCTTCAATGAGCAGTTCTTC
TRBV7-8	TRBJ1-1	NA	NA	CASSLQGWGTEAFF	TGTGCCAGCAGCCTTCAGGGGTGGGGGACTGAAGCTTTCTTT
TRBV6-6	TRBJ2-7	NA	medium-sized	CASSYFGFGYEQYF	TGTGCCAGCAGTTACTTCGGCTTTGGTTACGAGCAGTACTTC
TRBV5-4	TRBJ1-2	TRBD1	NA	CASSLGRGLGYTF	TGTGCCAGCAGCTTGGGTAGGGGGCTCGGCTACACCTTC
TRBV9	TRBJ2-1	NA	NA	CASSVNGYNEQFF	TGTGCCAGCAGCGTCAACGGTTACAATGAGCAGTTCTTC
TRBV6-6	TRBJ2-2	NA	NA	CASSYKGNGELFF	TGTGCCAGCAGTTACAAAGGCAACGGGGAGCTGTTTTTT
TRBV6-4	TRBJ1-5	NA	NA	CASSEGSNQPQHF	TGTGCCAGCAGTGAAGGGAGCAATCAGCCCCAGCATTTT
TRBV14	TRBJ2-7	TRBD2	NA	CASSQSTGGSGRAGSSYEQYF	TGTGCCAGCAGCCAGTCAACAGGGGGTAGCGGGAGGGCCGGGAGCTCCTACGAGCAGTACTTC
TRBV19	TRBJ1-1	NA	NA	CASMARAGDTEAFF	TGTGCCAGTATGGCACGGGCCGGGGACACTGAAGCTTTCTTT
TRBV7-6	TRBJ2-7	TRBD1	NA	CASSLGQGARNEQYF	TGTGCCAGCAGCTTAGGACAGGGGGCCAGGAACGAGCAGTACTTC
TRBV7-9	TRBJ2-7	NA	NA	CASSYQGYEQYF	TGTGCCAGCAGCTACCAGGGCTACGAGCAGTACTTC
TRBV9	TRBJ1-6	NA	NA	CASSVEPGAKGSPLHF	TGTGCCAGCAGCGTAGAGCCGGGGGCAAAAGGTTCACCCCTCCACTTT
TRBV15	TRBJ2-7	NA	NA	CATSRGGDSYEQYF	TGTGCCACCAGCAGAGGGGGGGACAGCTACGAGCAGTACTTC
TRBV9	TRBJ1-1	NA	NA	CASSVGPTNTEAFF	TGTGCCAGCAGCGTCGGACCGACGAACACTGAAGCTTTCTTT
TRBV7-3	TRBJ1-1	NA	few	CASSTAWGTEAFF	TGTGCCAGCAGCACAGCTTGGGGCACTGAAGCTTTCTTT
TRBV6-6	TRBJ1-5	TRBD1	NA	CASSYSGQSNQPQHF	TGTGCCAGCAGTTACTCGGGACAGAGCAATCAGCCCCAGCATTTT
TRBV6-6	TRBJ1-1	NA	few	CASSYSTPEAFF	TGTGCCAGCAGTTACTCGACCCCGGAAGCTTTCTTT
TRBV5-1	TRBJ2-1	TRBD1	NA	CASSLGQVNEQFF	TGCGCCAGCAGCTTAGGACAGGTCAATGAGCAGTTCTTC
TRBV18	TRBJ1-2	NA	NA	CASSPLRDDHGYTF	TGTGCCAGCTCACCCCTCCGGGACGATCATGGCTACACCTTC
TRBV6-5	TRBJ2-7	TRBD1	NA	CASRQGNSYEQYF	TGTGCCAGCAGACAGGGGAATTCCTACGAGCAGTACTTC
TRBV2	TRBJ1-5	NA	few	CASNGQTTSNQPQHF	TGTGCCAGCAATGGACAGACGACTAGCAATCAGCCCCAGCATTTT
TRBV7-3	TRBJ2-3	NA	NA	CASSSGVEDPGTQYF	TGTGCCAGCAGCTCCGGGGTGGAGGACCCAGGTACGCAGTATTTT
TRBV4-1	TRBJ2-3	TRBD1	NA	CASSWFTGGTDTQYF	TGCGCCAGCAGCTGGTTCACAGGGGGCACAGATACGCAGTATTTT
TRBV6-1	TRBJ2-2	NA	NA	CASLPGHTGELFF	TGTGCCAGCCTTCCAGGGCACACCGGGGAGCTGTTTTTT
TRBV19	TRBJ2-7	TRBD1	NA	CASSNPTGNWGEQYF	TGTGCCAGTAGTAACCCGACAGGGAATTGGGGCGAGCAGTACTTC
TRBV2	TRBJ2-3	NA	NA	CASKMDGVGDTQYF	TGTGCCAGCAAGATGGACGGGGTCGGAGATACGCAGTATTTT
TRBV7-9	TRBJ1-1	NA	NA	CASTGQQNTEAFF	TGTGCCAGCACAGGGCAACAGAACACTGAAGCTTTCTTT
TRBV7-3	TRBJ2-2	TRBD1	NA	CASSGTANTGELFF	TGTGCCAGCTCCGGGACAGCGAACACCGGGGAGCTGTTTTTT
TRBV2	TRBJ2-5	NA	once	CASSQSVGETQYF	TGTGCCAGCAGTCAGTCGGTAGGGGAGACCCAGTACTTC
TRBV11-1	TRBJ2-6	NA	medium-sized	CASSLVGSANVLTF	TGTGCCAGCAGCTTAGTCGGGTCGGCCAACGTCCTGACTTTC
TRBV11-2	TRBJ1-2	TRBD1	NA	CASSSDRGRGGYTF	TGTGCCAGCAGCTCTGACAGGGGGCGGGGTGGCTACACCTTC
TRBV27	TRBJ2-1	TRBD1	NA	CASSLGPDRSYNEQFF	TGTGCCAGCAGTTTAGGACCGGACAGGTCCTACAATGAGCAGTTCTTC
TRBV9	TRBJ2-3	NA	NA	CASSPPRGATDTQYF	TGTGCCAGCAGCCCACCGAGGGGAGCAACAGATACGCAGTATTTT
TRBV4-2	TRBJ2-7	NA	NA	CASSQGPLNWGGEQYF	TGTGCCAGCAGCCAAGGTCCCCTGAACTGGGGAGGCGAGCAGTACTTC
TRBV19	TRBJ1-1	TRBD1	NA	CATDDRDAEAFF	TGTGCCACCGACGACAGGGACGCTGAAGCTTTCTTT
TRBV30	TRBJ1-1	TRBD1	few	CACGLTGRTEAFF	TGTGCCTGCGGCCTGACAGGGCGAACTGAAGCTTTCTTT